The 26 T cell receptor beta chains below come from one sample, sequenced in a study of cytomegalovirus exposure and HLA in healthy donors. The table came from immunoSEQ multiplex PCR; TCRdb's copy has only in-frame clones and leaves some out. The data contain 150,000 to 250,000 clones, 70% to 85% of them singletons. Sample: PBMCs. The source of these receptors is a woman in her twenties or thirties in good health and CMV-seropositive.

The chain links TRBV18 to TRBJ1-5; 10 bases fit TRBD1. The CDR3 is 15 residues long. J gave up 5 bases and V 6 bases, and 7 bases lay outside the gene matches. Germline assignment: CDR1 KGHSH and CDR2 LQKENI. As DNA, the CDR3 is TGTGCCAGCTCCTCGGGACAGGGGATAGATCAGCCCCAGCATTTT. It specifies CASSSGQGIDQPQHF. The variable domain in full, with the rest retrieved from reference TRBV18 and TRBJ1-5, is NAGVMQNPRHLVRRRGQEARLRCSPMKGHSHVYWYRQLPEEGLKFMVYLQKENIIDESGMPKERFSAEFPKEGPSILRIQQVVRGDSAAYFCASSSGQGIDQPQHFGDGTRLSIL.

The J gene is TRBJ2-7, the V gene TRBV7-6; D is unclear. Looked up from germline, CDR1 is SGHVS and CDR2 is FNYEAQ. This CDR3 has 15 residues. Trimming shortened V by 1 base and J by 1 base, and 11 bases separated the two germline ends. The CDR3 region is CASSLEGGSSYEQYF. The CDR3 nucleotides read TGTGCCAGCAGCTTAGAAGGCGGTTCTTCCTACGAGCAGTACTTC. Variable domain in full (rest from reference TRBV7-6 and TRBJ2-7): GAGVSQSPRYKVTKRGQDVALRCDPISGHVSLYWYRQALGQGPEFLTYFNYEAQQDKSGLPNDRFSAERPEGSISTLTIQRTEQRDSAMYRCASSLEGGSSYEQYFGPGTRLTVT.

The rearrangement links TRBV27 to TRBJ1-1; no definite D call. With 6 bases removed from V and 1 base from J, the gap between germline ends came to 3 bases. The CDR3 is 11 amino acids. Germline V gene lookup returns CDR1 MNHEY and CDR2 SMNVEV (reference sequence). The CDR3 protein is CASRRNTEAFF. The CDR3 coding sequence is TGTGCCAGCAGGAGGAACACTGAAGCTTTCTTT.

The chain recombines TRBV18 with TRBJ1-1, with TRBD1 identical over 8 bases. The CDR3 has 14 amino acids. The V gene's germline CDR1 is KGHSH and CDR2 LQKENI. V was clipped by 6 bases and J by 4 bases; unmatched bases: 7. CDR3 coding DNA: TGTGCCAGCTCGCCTGAACAGGGGGGCACTGAAGCTTTCTTT. It translates to CASSPEQGGTEAFF.

The J gene is TRBJ2-7, the V gene TRBV11-2, with D possibly TRBD2 on 6 matching bases. V lost 5 bases and J lost 6, with 11 bases in between. Germline-derived CDR1 and CDR2 are SGHAT and FQNNGV. The CDR3 contains 12 residues. CDR3 protein: CASSLREFEQYF. CDR3 bases: TGTGCCAGCAGCCTTCGGGAGTTCGAGCAGTACTTC.

This clone was recorded only once. CDR3 coding DNA: TGTGCCAGCAGCGCACTCAATGAGCAGTTCTTC. It codes for CASSALNEQFF. The V call is TRBV5-4, the J call TRBJ2-1; D is undetermined. The CDR3 loop spans 11 amino acids. Germline V gene sequence: CDR1 SGHNT, CDR2 YYREEE (reference sequence). V was shortened by 4 bases and J by 6 bases, with 5 bases between the two germline ends.

Only a few counts were recorded for this clone. CDR3 residues: CASSLGSAGLLGTQYF. CDR3 sequence (DNA): TGTGCCAGCAGCTTAGGGAGCGCAGGGCTATTGGGGACCCAGTACTTC. The chain recombines TRBV7-2 with TRBJ2-5; D might be TRBD1 (5 bases). The CDR3 length is 16 residues. Germline CDR1 and CDR2: SGHTA and FQGNSA. Trimming stripped 1 base from V and 7 bases from J, with 19 bases between.

This clone was observed once. The chain employs TRBV5-1 and TRBJ2-1, with TRBD2 matching 8 bases. Germline loops: CDR1 SGHRS, CDR2 YFSETQ. V was clipped by 6 bases and J by 7 bases; unmatched bases: 12. This CDR3 has 15 residues. Written as DNA, the CDR3 is TGCGCCAGCAACACCGGGACTAGGAACCCAAATGAGCAGTTCTTC. This codes for CASNTGTRNPNEQFF.

This clone was counted between two and nine times. The gene calls are TRBV4-2 and TRBJ2-3; tentative D call: TRBD1 (5 bases). The V end lost 2 bases, the J end lost 0 bases, and 15 bases lay between the germline ends. The CDR3 totals 17 residues. Germline V gives CDR1 LGHNA, CDR2 YNFKEQ. CDR3 in amino acids: CASSQLDSPSSTDTQYF. In nucleotides, the CDR3 is TGTGCCAGCAGCCAACTCGACAGCCCCTCTAGCACAGATACGCAGTATTTT.

V and J are TRBV2 and TRBJ1-5; D is unclear. The germline gives CDR1 SNHLY, CDR2 FYNNEI. Between the trimmed V and J ends, which lost 7 bases and 5 bases, there was a span of 12 bases. The length of the CDR3 is 13 residues. CDR3 DNA: TGTGCCAGCAATTCCAGTCCAGATCAGCCCCAGCATTTT. It codes for CASNSSPDQPQHF.

The genes are TRBV5-1 and TRBJ2-3; maybe TRBD2 (5 bases). CDR3 length equals 14 residues. Trimming pared 4 bases from V and 2 bases from J, leaving 11 bases between. CDR1 SGHRS and CDR2 YFSETQ come from the germline V gene. The CDR3 DNA sequence: TGCGCCAGCAGCCCCGGGATTCCCACAGATACGCAGTATTTT. As protein: CASSPGIPTDTQYF.

The chain combines TRBV29-1 with TRBJ1-2, with D perhaps TRBD1 (5 bases). Looked up from germline, CDR1 is SQVTM and CDR2 is ANQGSEA. The CDR3 loop spans 15 amino acids. Trimming cost V 7 bases and J 8 bases, with 26 bases left between them. The CDR3: CSARGFGGTEDGYTF. The CDR3 region has the DNA TGCAGCGCCCGAGGGTTTGGAGGGACCGAGGACGGCTACACCTTC. Using reference TRBV29-1 and TRBJ1-2 for the parts outside the CDR3, the full variable domain is SAVISQKPSRDICQRGTSLTIQCQVDSQVTMMFWYRQQPGQSLTLIATANQGSEATYESGFVIDKFPISRPNLTFSTLTVSNMSPEDSSIYLCSARGFGGTEDGYTFGSGTRLTVV.

CDR3 in DNA: TGCGCCAGCAGCCCCGAGGGAGCACACTCGAACACCGGGGAGCTGTTTTTT. Translation: CASSPEGAHSNTGELFF. V usage is TRBV5-1 and J usage is TRBJ2-2; D might be TRBD2 (5 bases). The CDR3 loop spans 17 amino acids. Trimming stripped 4 bases from V and 0 bases from J, with 16 bases between. Germline V lookup: CDR1 SGHRS, CDR2 YFSETQ.

This chain uses TRBV11-2 with TRBJ1-1; D is unclear. The V and J ends lost 5 bases and 2 bases respectively, with 12 bases between them. The CDR3 is 14 residues long. From germline, CDR1 is SGHAT and CDR2 FQNNGV. The CDR3 protein is CASSPLSGNTEAFF. The CDR3 DNA follows: TGTGCCAGCAGCCCCCTATCGGGTAACACTGAAGCTTTCTTT.

The V gene is TRBV9, the J gene TRBJ2-7; 8 positions agree with TRBD1. J was trimmed by 3 bases and V by 3 bases; bases with no gene match: 8. Looked up from germline, CDR1 is SGDLS and CDR2 is YYNGEE. The CDR3 length is 15 residues. The CDR3 sequence is CASSAQAGQGYEQYF. Here the CDR3 DNA reads TGTGCCAGCAGCGCACAGGCCGGACAGGGCTACGAGCAGTACTTC. The full variable domain, rest sourced from reference TRBV9 and TRBJ2-7, is DSGVTQTPKHLITATGQRVTLRCSPRSGDLSVYWYQQSLDQGLQFLIQYYNGEERAKGNILERFSAQQFPDLHSELNLSSLELGDSALYFCASSAQAGQGYEQYFGPGTRLTVT.

The chain uses TRBV2 and TRBJ1-2; D remains ambiguous. The CDR3 extends over 14 amino acids. V dropped 8 bases and J dropped 8 bases, with 21 bases sitting between them. Germline CDR1 SNHLY, CDR2 FYNNEI. The CDR3 here is CASLIDEVGFGYTF. Written as DNA, the CDR3 is TGTGCCAGCTTGATTGACGAAGTCGGGTTCGGCTACACCTTC.

The chain combines TRBV16 with TRBJ1-1, with D perhaps TRBD1 (6 bases). CDR3 length: 14 residues. V was cut by 3 bases and J by 9 bases, with 17 bases left in between. The germline gives CDR1 KGHSY, CDR2 FQNENV. The CDR3 is CASSHGFSGEQAFF. The CDR3 coding sequence is TGTGCCAGCAGCCACGGATTTTCAGGGGAACAAGCTTTCTTT.

The CDR3 sequence: CASSFSVEPTYGYTF. CDR3 nucleotide sequence: TGTGCCAGCAGCTTCAGCGTCGAACCGACCTATGGCTACACCTTC. V gene TRBV7-8 combines with J gene TRBJ1-2; the D is unclear. V gave up 3 bases and J gave up 4 bases, with 15 bases separating them. The CDR3 runs 15 residues. Germline V CDR1 and CDR2: SGHVS, FQNEAQ.

J is TRBJ1-4 and V is TRBV28; no reliable D call. The germline V and J ends were trimmed by 7 bases and 4 bases, with 4 bases remaining between them. Per germline, CDR1 MDHEN and CDR2 SYDVKM. The CDR3 contains 11 residues. This CDR3 is CASKLNEKLFF. CDR3 DNA: TGTGCCAGCAAGCTTAATGAAAAACTGTTTTTT.

The J gene is TRBJ1-2, the V gene TRBV6-1, with D perhaps TRBD1 (5 bases). The CDR3 covers 12 residues. Germline CDR1 reads MNHNS; CDR2 reads SASEGT. Trimming took off 4 bases at V and 3 bases at J, with 6 bases between the two ends. The CDR3 DNA is TGTGCCAGCAGTGGACAGCACTATGGCTACACCTTC. It yields the protein CASSGQHYGYTF.

V gene TRBV5-4 combines with J gene TRBJ1-4, with 8 positions matching TRBD1. The CDR3 runs to 15 residues. The germline CDR1 and CDR2 sequences are SGHNT and YYREEE (reference sequence). The trim removed 10 bases at V and 0 bases at J, leaving 8 bases unmatched. The DNA for the CDR3 is TGTGCCGGCGGACAGGGAGGAACAACTAATGAAAAACTGTTTTTT. Encoded protein: CAGGQGGTTNEKLFF.

The J gene is TRBJ2-5, the V gene TRBV27; 11 bases fit TRBD2. From germline, CDR1 is MNHEY and CDR2 SMNVEV (reference sequence). The CDR3 consists of 17 residues. V gave up 2 bases and J gave up 0 bases; unmatched junction bases: 5. CDR3 bases: TGTGCCAGCAGTTTAAGGATGGGACTAGCGGACCAAGAGACCCAGTACTTC. It yields the protein CASSLRMGLADQETQYF.

This chain uses TRBV15 with TRBJ2-3; 8 bases fit TRBD2. Trimming took 0 bases from V and 1 from J; bases not matched to a gene: 3. The CDR3 has 16 residues. Germline CDR1 reads LNHNV; CDR2 reads YYDKDF (reference sequence). The CDR3 DNA reads TGTGCCACCAGCAGAGATCTAGCGGGTGGCACAGATACGCAGTATTTT. This codes for CATSRDLAGGTDTQYF.

The rearrangement links TRBV2 to TRBJ1-3; D unresolved. The CDR3 is made up of 12 amino acids. The V gene lost 8 bases and the J gene lost 4 bases, with 9 bases spanning the gap. Germline assignment: CDR1 SNHLY and CDR2 FYNNEI. The CDR3 sequence is CASRTDGNTIYF. As DNA, the CDR3 is TGTGCCAGCCGCACAGACGGAAACACCATATATTTT.

This clone came up a few times. The gene calls are TRBV2 and TRBJ1-4; D is undetermined. V lost 6 bases and J 8 bases, leaving 13 bases between the germline ends. CDR3 size: 13 residues. CDR1 is SNHLY, CDR2 FYNNEI, per germline. The CDR3 spells CASSWAVREKLFF. The DNA of the CDR3 is TGTGCCAGCAGCTGGGCCGTTAGGGAAAAACTGTTTTTT.

The gene calls are TRBV15 and TRBJ1-1, with a tentative D call TRBD1 (5 bases). V lost 7 bases to trimming and J lost 0 bases, with 9 bases between them. CDR3 length: 13 amino acids. The germline gives CDR1 LNHNV, CDR2 YYDKDF (reference sequence). In DNA form, the CDR3 reads TGTGCCACCAAAACAGGCATGAACACTGAAGCTTTCTTT. This translates into CATKTGMNTEAFF.